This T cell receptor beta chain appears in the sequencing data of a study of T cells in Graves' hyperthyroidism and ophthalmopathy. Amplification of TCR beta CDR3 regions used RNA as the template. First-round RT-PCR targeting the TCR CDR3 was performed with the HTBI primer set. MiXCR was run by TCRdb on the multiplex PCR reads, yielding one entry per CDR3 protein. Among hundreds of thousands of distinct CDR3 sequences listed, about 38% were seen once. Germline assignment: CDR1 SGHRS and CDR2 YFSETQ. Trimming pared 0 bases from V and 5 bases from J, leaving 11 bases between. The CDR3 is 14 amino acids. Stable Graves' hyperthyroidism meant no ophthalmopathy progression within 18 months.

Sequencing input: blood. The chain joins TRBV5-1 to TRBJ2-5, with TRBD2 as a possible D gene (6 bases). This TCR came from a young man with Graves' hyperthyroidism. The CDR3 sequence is CASSLVLAGETQYF. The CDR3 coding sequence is TGCGCCAGCAGCTTGGTACTAGCCGGGGAGACCCAGTACTTC.